This T cell receptor beta chain comes out of a study of blood T cell repertoires in COVID-19. Only one count was recorded for this clone. Profiled with immunoSEQ multiplex PCR; TCRdb holds only in-frame clones, not every one. The profile shows 61,000 or so clones, roughly 84% of them singletons. Sequences were obtained from peripheral blood. This TCR derives from a woman between 65 and 79 years old with acute or convalescent COVID-19.

The CDR3: CASSELSIHSNQPQHF. The CDR3 nucleotides read TGTGCCAGCAGTGAATTATCCATACATAGCAATCAGCCCCAGCATTTT. The chain carries TRBV6-1 and TRBJ1-5; D unclear. This CDR3 contains 16 residues. V was cut by 2 bases and J by 0 bases, with 11 bases left in between. Germline CDR1 and CDR2: MNHNS and SASEGT.